These 12 T cell receptor beta chains came from one sample sequenced in a study of blood T cells in healthy people across ages. The authors ran a second PCR of about 7 to 12 cycles using a sample-barcoded 5' primer and a J-beta primer mix. TCRdb independently ran MiXCR on the 5' RACE reads; one entry per CDR3 protein. This repertoire shows hundreds of thousands of distinct CDR3 sequences, roughly 26% found once; its top ten account for 15% to 20%. What was sequenced was blood. These receptors came from a woman aged 80 or older in good health.

This clonotype was seen repeatedly, ten times or more. This chain links TRBV4-3 with TRBJ2-5; a weak D match, TRBD2 (7 bases). The germline V gene has CDR1 LGHNA and CDR2 YSLEER. V was clipped by 0 bases and J by 1 base, with 15 bases between them. This CDR3 has 17 residues. The CDR3 loop is CASSQDWGGLTQETQYF. CDR3 nucleotides: TGCGCCAGCAGCCAAGATTGGGGGGGCCTCACCCAAGAGACCCAGTACTTC.

About this clonotype itself: A read error may be the cause here, since a much bigger clone is one base away. The chain links TRBV7-2 to TRBJ2-5; TRBD2 matches at 8 bases. The CDR3 loop spans 14 amino acids. Germline lookup yields CDR1 SGHTA and CDR2 FQGNSA. The junction had 11 bases not matched to a gene; V was cut back by 3 bases and J by 11 bases. CDR3 nucleotides: TGTGCCAGCAGCTTCCGGGGGGGAAGCAATGAGCAGTACTTC. Translated, it gives CASSFRGGSNEQYF.

This chain uses TRBV4-3 with TRBJ1-1; D is uncertain. Germline CDR1 is LGHNA and CDR2 is YSLEER. The ends were cut back, 2 bases at V and 3 bases at J, with 16 bases in the middle. This CDR3 comprises 16 residues. The CDR3 region is CASSQSPGQVDTEAFF. CDR3 DNA: TGCGCCAGCAGCCAAAGCCCTGGGCAGGTTGACACTGAAGCTTTCTTT.

Points on this clonotype: This could be a read error, since a much larger clone is one nucleotide away. The J gene is TRBJ1-2, the V gene TRBV18; D unclear. The CDR3 has 15 amino acids. The germline CDR1 and CDR2 sequences are KGHSH and LQKENI. CDR3 sequence reads: CASSLDRQDYYGHTF. The CDR3 DNA is TGTGCCAGCTCACTCGATCGGCAGGACTACTATGGCCACACCTTC.

The chain uses TRBV2 and TRBJ1-6; the D gene is possibly TRBD1 (5 bases). The V gene's germline CDR1 is SNHLY and CDR2 FYNNEI. The CDR3 has 12 residues. The V end lost 7 bases, the J end lost 16 bases, and 17 bases lay between the germline ends. The CDR3 region is CASTGTRGTLHF. In DNA, the CDR3 is TGTGCCAGCACCGGGACCAGAGGAACTCTCCACTTT. The full variable domain, in which reference TRBV2 and TRBJ1-6 provide the parts outside the CDR3, is EPEVTQTPSHQVTQMGQEVILRCVPISNHLYFYWYRQILGQKVEFLVSFYNNEISEKSEIFDDQFSVERPDGSNFTLKIRSTKLEDSAMYFCASTGTRGTLHFGNGTRLTVT.

This clonotype was counted many times. This CDR3 reads CSARSTSGFSYEQYF. CDR3 DNA: TGCAGTGCTAGATCGACTAGCGGGTTCTCCTACGAGCAGTACTTC. V gene TRBV20-1 combines with J gene TRBJ2-7; 10 bases fit TRBD2. J gave up 0 bases and V 2 bases, and 4 bases lay outside the gene matches. This CDR3 is 15 amino acids long. The germline V gene has CDR1 DFQATT and CDR2 SNEGSKA (reference sequence).

The chain uses TRBV2 and TRBJ2-5, with D possibly called TRBD1 or TRBD2 (5 bases each). Germline CDR1 SNHLY, CDR2 FYNNEI. V was clipped by 6 bases and J by 5 bases, with 16 bases between them. The CDR3 is 14 residues long. The CDR3 nucleotides are TGTGCCAGCAGAGCCGGGACCCCGCGGGAGACCCAGTACTTC. It codes for CASRAGTPRETQYF.

This clonotype turned up a few times. The chain recombines TRBV7-2 with TRBJ2-3; 8 nucleotides match TRBD2. Germline loops: CDR1 SGHTA, CDR2 FQGNSA. J was trimmed by 5 bases and V by 0 bases; bases with no gene match: 7. The CDR3 is made up of 16 amino acids. CDR3 amino acids: CASSLAFGGGLDTQYF. The CDR3 region has the DNA TGTGCCAGCAGCTTAGCCTTCGGGGGGGGGCTAGATACGCAGTATTTT.

The V gene is TRBV7-2, the J gene TRBJ2-5, with 7 nucleotides matching TRBD2. V shed 2 bases, J shed 4 bases, and the junction held 10 bases outside the gene matches. CDR3 length equals 16 residues. Germline V gene lookup returns CDR1 SGHTA and CDR2 FQGNSA. DNA for the CDR3: TGTGCCAGCAGCTTAACCGGCGGGGGTATAGGAGAGACCCAGTACTTC. Its translation is CASSLTGGGIGETQYF.

This clonotype was counted at least ten times. CDR3 sequence reads: CSAGPEKTPNYGYTF. CDR3 coding DNA: TGCAGTGCTGGCCCCGAGAAGACTCCAAACTATGGCTACACCTTC. This chain links TRBV20-1 with TRBJ1-2, with D uncertain. CDR1 is DFQATT, CDR2 SNEGSKA, per germline (reference sequence). The CDR3 is 15 amino acids. V lost 5 bases to trimming and J lost 2 bases, with 18 bases between them.

This clonotype has a count of ten or more. The chain uses TRBV30 and TRBJ2-5; D is unclear. V lost 4 bases and J lost 2, with 14 bases in between. CDR1 is GTSNPN and CDR2 is SVGIG in the germline V gene (reference sequence). The CDR3 sequence is 14 residues long. CDR3 in amino acids: CAWTINRVQETQYF. Written as DNA, the CDR3 is TGTGCCTGGACAATCAATCGGGTTCAAGAGACCCAGTACTTC.

This clonotype occurred once. The chain combines TRBV7-8 with TRBJ2-3; the match to TRBD1 covers 7 bases. CDR3 length equals 23 residues. Germline loops: CDR1 SGHVS, CDR2 FQNEAQ. The V segment lost 5 bases and the J segment 2 bases; nucleotides outside the gene matches: 31. The CDR3 DNA reads as TGTGCCAGCAGCCTACCCCCATACGAAAAGGACAGGCTCGAACAACACGACACAGATACGCAGTATTTT. This sequence encodes CASSLPPYEKDRLEQHDTDTQYF.